This entry concerns a single T cell receptor beta chain. The CDR3 ends on some other residue instead of the conserved phenylalanine or tryptophan, so this is likely a read error. The DNA is omitted, as the CDR3 cannot be located on it reliably, and the CDR3 follows TCRdb's listing. The record originates from a study of blood T cell repertoires in COVID-19. The wider study: Sites in the United States, Italy and Spain provided acute and convalescent COVID-19 samples. In each case, the material was cDNA or gDNA derived from T cells, B-cell-depleted T cells, or PBMCs.

The CDR3 spans 11 amino acids, including both terminal residues. Germline CDR1 MGHRA, CDR2 YSYEKL. Cohort allocation depended upon clinical history that participants reported. As originally analysed: Amplifying reference gene primers gave estimates of nucleated cell counts. Sequencing was performed with immunoSEQ multiplex PCR; in TCRdb, only in-frame clones are kept and a portion is missing. The V and J calls and clone size were taken over from that table, and D and trimming were inferred from the DNA. The sample lists under 250,000 clones, 80% to 90% occurring once. What was sequenced was PBMCs or T cells enriched from blood (not recorded which). This sequence originates from a woman between 45 and 65 years old who had been exposed to COVID-19. The rearrangement joins TRBV4-1 to TRBJ1-5; the DNA was not compared with TRBD1, the D call given in the table. The CDR3 region is CASSQGGAGAE.